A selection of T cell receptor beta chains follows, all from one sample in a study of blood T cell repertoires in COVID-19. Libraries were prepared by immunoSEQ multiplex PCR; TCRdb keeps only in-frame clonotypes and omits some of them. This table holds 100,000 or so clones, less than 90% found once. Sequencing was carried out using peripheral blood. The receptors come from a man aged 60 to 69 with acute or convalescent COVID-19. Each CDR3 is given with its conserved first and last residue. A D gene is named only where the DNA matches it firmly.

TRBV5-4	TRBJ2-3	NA	TGTGCCAGCAGCCTGGGACTGAGCACAGATACGCAGTATTTT	CASSLGLSTDTQYF
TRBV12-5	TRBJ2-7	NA	TGTGCTAGTACCGGGAACTCCTACGAGCAGTACTTC	CASTGNSYEQYF
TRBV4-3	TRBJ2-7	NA	TGCGCCAGCAGCCAAGATTACGGGGGTAACTCCTACGAGCAGTACTTC	CASSQDYGGNSYEQYF
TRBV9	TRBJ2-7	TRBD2	TGTGCCAGCAGCGTAGTACCCTTAGCGGGAGTAAGTGAGCAGTACTTC	CASSVVPLAGVSEQYF
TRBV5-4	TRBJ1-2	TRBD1	TGTGCCAGCAGCCCAGACAGGGACTATGGCTACACCTTC	CASSPDRDYGYTF
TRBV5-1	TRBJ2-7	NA	TGCGCCAGCAGCTTCCAGGCCTGGGACGAGCAGTACTTC	CASSFQAWDEQYF
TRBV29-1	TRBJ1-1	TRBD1	TGCAGCGTTAAAACAACAGGGGGAAGGGGGACTGAAGCTTTCTTT	CSVKTTGGRGTEAFF
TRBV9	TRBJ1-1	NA	TGTGCCAGCAGCGTAGAGGGGGGGGCTGCTGAAGCTTTCTTT	CASSVEGGAAEAFF
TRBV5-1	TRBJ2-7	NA	TGCGCCAGCAGCTTGGGGGGACTCTCCTACGAGCAGTACTTC	CASSLGGLSYEQYF
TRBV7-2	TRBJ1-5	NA	TGTGCCAGCAGCTCCGACCCTAACGGGCAGCCCCAGCATTTT	CASSSDPNGQPQHF
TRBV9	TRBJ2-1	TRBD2	TGTGCCAGCAGCGTAGGCCTCAGCGGGAAGGAAAATGAGCAGTTCTTC	CASSVGLSGKENEQFF
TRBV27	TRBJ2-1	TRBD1	TGTGCCAGCACTTCCGGGACAGGGGTCTACAATGAGCAGTTCTTC	CASTSGTGVYNEQFF
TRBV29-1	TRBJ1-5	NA	TGCAGCGTTGGAGGTGAGAATCAGCCCCAGCATTTT	CSVGGENQPQHF
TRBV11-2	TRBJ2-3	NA	TGTGCCAGCAGCATAAGAAGCGGATCGGCGACAGATACGCAGTATTTT	CASSIRSGSATDTQYF
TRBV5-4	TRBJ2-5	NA	TGTGCCAGCAGCTTGTCATTGGAGGGCAGGGGGGCGACCCAGTACTTC	CASSLSLEGRGATQYF
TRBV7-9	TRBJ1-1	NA	TGTGCCAGTTTACAGGGACCCTATGACACTGAAGCTTTCTTT	CASLQGPYDTEAFF
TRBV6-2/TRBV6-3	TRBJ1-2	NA	TGTGCCAGCAGTTCCGACAGGACGCACACTAACTATGGCTACACCTTC	CASSSDRTHTNYGYTF
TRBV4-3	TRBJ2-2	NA	TGCGCCAGCAGCCAAAATCCGGGCGGGGAGCTGTTTTTT	CASSQNPGGELFF
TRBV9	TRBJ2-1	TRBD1	TGTGCCAGCAGCGTAGAACAGGGGACCTACAATGAGCAGTTCTTC	CASSVEQGTYNEQFF
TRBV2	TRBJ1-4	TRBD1	TGTGCCAGCAGTGCCGGACAGGGGGCTAATGAAAAACTGTTTTTT	CASSAGQGANEKLFF
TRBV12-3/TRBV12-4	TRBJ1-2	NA	TGTGCCAGCAGTTTGTCGGTCGACTATGGCTACACCTTC	CASSLSVDYGYTF